This paragraph reports one T cell receptor beta chain. The antigen remains unidentified. V gave up 3 bases and J gave up 6 bases, with 14 bases separating them. CDR3 length: 14 amino acids. These data come from a study of T cells in Graves' hyperthyroidism and ophthalmopathy. On the study more broadly: Prior to any treatment, at the point of initial diagnosis, peripheral blood was collected.

Study-level points and caveats: In the blood, most expanded thyroid clonotypes above 0.001 appeared as well. Ophthalmopathy got predicted by the model a median approximately six months before its onset.

Patients were excluded because of uncontrolled infection, other autoimmune disease, pregnancy or lactation. TCR beta CDR3 sequences were amplified from RNA transcripts. The study used the HTBI primer set for a first-round RT-PCR of the TCR CDR3. In TCRdb, the multiplex PCR reads were re-called with MiXCR into one record per CDR3 protein. Of about 760,000 distinct CDR3 sequences detected, 30% to 40% appear once; the ten largest clones hold roughly 30%. Material: blood. This rearrangement joins TRBV12-3 or TRBV12-4 to TRBJ1-2, with a tentative D call TRBD1 (5 bases). The sequence was collected from a woman aged 40 to 50 with Graves' hyperthyroidism. CDR3 protein: CASSLSTGENGYTF. CDR3 nucleotide sequence: TGTGCCAGCAGTTTGTCGACGGGGGAAAATGGCTACACCTTC.